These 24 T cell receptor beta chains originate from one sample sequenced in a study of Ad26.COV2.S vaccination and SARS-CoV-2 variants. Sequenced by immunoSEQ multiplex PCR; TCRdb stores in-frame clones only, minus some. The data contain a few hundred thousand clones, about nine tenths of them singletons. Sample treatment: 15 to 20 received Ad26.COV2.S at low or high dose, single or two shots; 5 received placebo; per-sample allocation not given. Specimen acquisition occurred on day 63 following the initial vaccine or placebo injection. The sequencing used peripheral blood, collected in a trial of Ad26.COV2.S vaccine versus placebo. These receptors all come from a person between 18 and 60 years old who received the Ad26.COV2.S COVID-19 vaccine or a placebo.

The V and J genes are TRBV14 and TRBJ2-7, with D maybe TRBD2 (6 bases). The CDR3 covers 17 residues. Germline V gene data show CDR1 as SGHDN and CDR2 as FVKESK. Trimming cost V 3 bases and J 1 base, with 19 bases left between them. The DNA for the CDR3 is TGTGCCAGCAGCCAGGGCCTCGGTAGCGGAGTATCCTACGAGCAGTACTTC. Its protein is CASSQGLGSGVSYEQYF.

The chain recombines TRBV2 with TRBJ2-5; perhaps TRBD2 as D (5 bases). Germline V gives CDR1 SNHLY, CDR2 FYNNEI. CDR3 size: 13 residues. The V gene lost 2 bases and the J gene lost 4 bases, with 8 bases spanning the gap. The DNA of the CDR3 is TGTGCCAGCAGTGAATTGGGGAGAGAGACCCAGTACTTC. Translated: CASSELGRETQYF.

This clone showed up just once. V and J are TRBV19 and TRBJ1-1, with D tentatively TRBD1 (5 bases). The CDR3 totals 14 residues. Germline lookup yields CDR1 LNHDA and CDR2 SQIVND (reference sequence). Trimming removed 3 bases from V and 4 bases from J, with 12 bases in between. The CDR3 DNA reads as TGTGCCAGTAGTATGGGGCTCGGGGGCACTGAAGCTTTCTTT. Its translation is CASSMGLGGTEAFF.

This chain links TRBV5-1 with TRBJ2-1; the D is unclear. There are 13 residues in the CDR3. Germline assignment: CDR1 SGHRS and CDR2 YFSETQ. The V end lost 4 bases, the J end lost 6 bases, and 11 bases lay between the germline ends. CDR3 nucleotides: TGCGCCAGCAGCGTTGGGATCCTCAATGAGCAGTTCTTC. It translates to CASSVGILNEQFF. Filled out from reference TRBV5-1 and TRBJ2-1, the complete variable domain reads KAGVTQTPRYLIKTRGQQVTLSCSPISGHRSVSWYQQTPGQGLQFLFEYFSETQRNKGNFPGRFSGRQFSNSRSEMNVSTLELGDSALYLCASSVGILNEQFFGPGTRLTVL.

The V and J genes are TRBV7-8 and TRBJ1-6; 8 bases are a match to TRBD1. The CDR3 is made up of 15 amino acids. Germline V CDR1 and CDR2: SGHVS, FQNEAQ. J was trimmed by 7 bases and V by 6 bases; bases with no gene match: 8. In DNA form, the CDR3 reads TGTGCCAGCAGGGAACCGACAGGGGTAAATTCACCCCTCCACTTT. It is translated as CASREPTGVNSPLHF.

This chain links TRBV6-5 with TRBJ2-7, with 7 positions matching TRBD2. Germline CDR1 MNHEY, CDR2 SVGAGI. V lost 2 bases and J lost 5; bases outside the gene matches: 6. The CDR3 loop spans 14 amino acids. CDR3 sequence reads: CASSYISGENEQYF. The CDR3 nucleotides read TGTGCCAGCAGTTACATCAGCGGGGAGAACGAGCAGTACTTC.

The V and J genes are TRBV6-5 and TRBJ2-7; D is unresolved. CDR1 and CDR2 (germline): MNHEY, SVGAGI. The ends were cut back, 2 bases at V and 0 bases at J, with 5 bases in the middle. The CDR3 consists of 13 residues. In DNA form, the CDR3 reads TGTGCCAGCAGTTACAAGAGCTCCTACGAGCAGTACTTC. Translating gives CASSYKSSYEQYF.

The CDR3 DNA reads as TGTGCCAGCAGCTCAACCGGGACTAGCGCTCACAATGAGCAGTTCTTC. Translated: CASSSTGTSAHNEQFF. This chain uses TRBV7-2 with TRBJ2-1; TRBD2 matches 10 bases. V lost 4 bases, J lost 5 bases, and 8 bases stayed unmatched. The germline V gene has CDR1 SGHTA and CDR2 FQGNSA. The CDR3 length is 16 residues.

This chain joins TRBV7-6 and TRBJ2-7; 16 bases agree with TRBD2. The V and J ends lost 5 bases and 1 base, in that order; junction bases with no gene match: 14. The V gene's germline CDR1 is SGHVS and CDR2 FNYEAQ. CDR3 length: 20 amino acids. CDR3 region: CASSPYPGLAGGPESYEQYF. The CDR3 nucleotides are TGTGCCAGCAGCCCTTACCCGGGACTAGCGGGAGGGCCGGAATCCTACGAGCAGTACTTC.

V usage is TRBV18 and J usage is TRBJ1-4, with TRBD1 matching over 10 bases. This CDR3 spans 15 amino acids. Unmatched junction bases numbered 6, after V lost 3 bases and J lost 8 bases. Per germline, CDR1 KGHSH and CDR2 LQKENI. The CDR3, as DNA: TGTGCCAGCTCACCCGGGACAGGGGAAGGCGAAAAACTGTTTTTT. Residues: CASSPGTGEGEKLFF.

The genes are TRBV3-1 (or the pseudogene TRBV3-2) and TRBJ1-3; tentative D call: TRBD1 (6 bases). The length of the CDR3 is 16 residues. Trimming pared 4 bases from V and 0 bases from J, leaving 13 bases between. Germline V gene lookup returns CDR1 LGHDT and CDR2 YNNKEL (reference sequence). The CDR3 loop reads CASSRTTGYSGNTIYF. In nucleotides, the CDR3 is TGTGCCAGCAGCCGTACGACAGGATACTCTGGAAACACCATATATTTT.

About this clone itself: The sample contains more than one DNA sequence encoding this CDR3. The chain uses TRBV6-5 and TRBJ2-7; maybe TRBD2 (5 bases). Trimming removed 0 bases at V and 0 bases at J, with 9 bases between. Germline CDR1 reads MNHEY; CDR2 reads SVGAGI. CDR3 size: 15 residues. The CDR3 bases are TGTGCCAGCAGTTACTCGATCAGCGGCTCCTACGAGCAGTACTTC. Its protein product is CASSYSISGSYEQYF.

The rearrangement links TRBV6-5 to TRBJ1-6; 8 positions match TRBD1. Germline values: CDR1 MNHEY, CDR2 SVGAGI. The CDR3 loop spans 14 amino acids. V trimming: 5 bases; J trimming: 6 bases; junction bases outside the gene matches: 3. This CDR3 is CASSLTGVNSPLHF. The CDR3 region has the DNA TGTGCCAGCAGTCTGACAGGGGTTAATTCACCCCTCCACTTT.

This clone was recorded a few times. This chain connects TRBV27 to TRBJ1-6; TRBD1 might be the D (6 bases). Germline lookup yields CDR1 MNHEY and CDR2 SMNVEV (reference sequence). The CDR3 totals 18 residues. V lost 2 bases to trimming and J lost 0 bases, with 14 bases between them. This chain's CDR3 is CASSLRGGGYSYNSPLHF. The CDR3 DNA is TGTGCCAGCAGTTTAAGAGGGGGAGGGTACTCCTATAATTCACCCCTCCACTTT.

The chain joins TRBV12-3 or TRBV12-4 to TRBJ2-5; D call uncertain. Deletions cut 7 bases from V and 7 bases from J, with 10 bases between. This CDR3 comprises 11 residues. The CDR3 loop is CASTQHGTQYF. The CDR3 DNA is TGTGCCAGCACCCAACACGGGACCCAGTACTTC.

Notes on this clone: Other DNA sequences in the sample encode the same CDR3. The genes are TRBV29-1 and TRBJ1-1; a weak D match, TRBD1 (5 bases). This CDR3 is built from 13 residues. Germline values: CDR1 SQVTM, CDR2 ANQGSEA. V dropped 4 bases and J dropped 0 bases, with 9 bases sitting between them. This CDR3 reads CSVGGRMNTEAFF. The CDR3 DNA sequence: TGCAGCGTTGGGGGACGGATGAACACTGAAGCTTTCTTT.

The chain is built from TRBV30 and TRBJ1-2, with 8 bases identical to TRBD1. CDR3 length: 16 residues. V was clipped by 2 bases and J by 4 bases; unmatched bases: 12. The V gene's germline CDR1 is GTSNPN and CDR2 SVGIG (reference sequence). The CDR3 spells CAWSPSTYQGAYGYTF. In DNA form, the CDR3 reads TGTGCCTGGAGTCCTTCCACCTATCAGGGGGCCTATGGCTACACCTTC.

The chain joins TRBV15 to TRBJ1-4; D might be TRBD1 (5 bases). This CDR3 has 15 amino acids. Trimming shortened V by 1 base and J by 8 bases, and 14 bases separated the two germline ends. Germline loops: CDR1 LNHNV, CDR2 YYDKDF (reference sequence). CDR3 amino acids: CATSRGPGVGEKLFF. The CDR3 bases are TGTGCCACCAGCAGAGGCCCGGGGGTGGGCGAAAAACTGTTTTTT. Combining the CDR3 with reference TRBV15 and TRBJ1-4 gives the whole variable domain DAMVIQNPRYQVTQFGKPVTLSCSQTLNHNVMYWYQQKSSQAPKLLFHYYDKDFNNEADTPDNFQSRRPNTSFCFLDIRSPGLGDTAMYLCATSRGPGVGEKLFFGSGTQLSVL.

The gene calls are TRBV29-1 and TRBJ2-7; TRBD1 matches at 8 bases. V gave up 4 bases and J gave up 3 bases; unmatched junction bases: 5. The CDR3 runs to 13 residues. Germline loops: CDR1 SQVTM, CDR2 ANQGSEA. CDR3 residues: CSVGRTGNYEQYF. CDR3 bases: TGCAGCGTTGGGAGGACAGGGAACTACGAGCAGTACTTC.

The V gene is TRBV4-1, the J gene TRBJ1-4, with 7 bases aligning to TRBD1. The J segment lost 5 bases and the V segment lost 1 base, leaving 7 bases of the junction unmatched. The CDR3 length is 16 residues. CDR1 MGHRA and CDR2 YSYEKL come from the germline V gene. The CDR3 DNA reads TGCGCCAGCAGCCAAGGCCCGGGACAGCCGAATGAAAAACTGTTTTTT. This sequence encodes CASSQGPGQPNEKLFF.

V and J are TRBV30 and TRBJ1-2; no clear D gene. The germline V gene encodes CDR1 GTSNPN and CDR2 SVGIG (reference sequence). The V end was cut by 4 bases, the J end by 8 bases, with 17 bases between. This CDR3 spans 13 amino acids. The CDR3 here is CAWKIPLVGGYTF. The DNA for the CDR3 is TGTGCCTGGAAAATTCCCTTAGTTGGAGGCTACACCTTC.

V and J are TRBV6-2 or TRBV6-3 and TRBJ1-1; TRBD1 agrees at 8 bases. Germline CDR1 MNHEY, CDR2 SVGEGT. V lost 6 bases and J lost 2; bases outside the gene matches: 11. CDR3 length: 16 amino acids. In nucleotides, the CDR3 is TGTGCCAGCAGCCCGGACAGGGAGCGACAAAACACTGAAGCTTTCTTT. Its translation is CASSPDRERQNTEAFF.

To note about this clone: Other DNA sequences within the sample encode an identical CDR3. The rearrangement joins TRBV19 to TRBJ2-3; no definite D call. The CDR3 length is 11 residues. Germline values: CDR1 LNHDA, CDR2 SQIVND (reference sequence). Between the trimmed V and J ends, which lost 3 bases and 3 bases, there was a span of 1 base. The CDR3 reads CASSITDTQYF. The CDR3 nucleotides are TGTGCCAGTAGTATTACAGATACGCAGTATTTT. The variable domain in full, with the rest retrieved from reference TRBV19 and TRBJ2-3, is DGGITQSPKYLFRKEGQNVTLSCEQNLNHDAMYWYRQDPGQGLRLIYYSQIVNDFQKGDIAEGYSVSREKKESFPLTVTSAQKNPTAFYLCASSITDTQYFGPGTRLTVL.

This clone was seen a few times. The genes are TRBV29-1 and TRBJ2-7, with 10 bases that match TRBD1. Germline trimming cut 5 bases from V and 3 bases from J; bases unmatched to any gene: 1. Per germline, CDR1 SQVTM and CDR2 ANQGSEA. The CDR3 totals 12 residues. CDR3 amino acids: CSVRTGGYEQYF. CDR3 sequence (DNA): TGCAGCGTTCGGACAGGGGGCTACGAGCAGTACTTC.